A single sample gave rise to the 32 T cell receptor beta chains below, sequenced in a study of shared clonotypes between healthy human individuals. Profiling relied on immunoSEQ multiplex PCR, and the TCRdb table lists in-frame clones only, not all of them. Of hundreds of thousands of clones listed, roughly 96% are singletons. Naivety among CD8 cells was defined by CD45RO negativity and positive CCR7 selection, thereby excluding terminally differentiated effector memory CD45RA+ cells. Sample: naive CD8+ T cells sorted from blood. The receptors were sampled from a woman aged 25 to 45 in good health.

V usage is TRBV11-3 and J usage is TRBJ1-1; 7 bases align to TRBD1. Looked up from germline, CDR1 is SGHNT and CDR2 is YENEEA. The CDR3 covers 13 residues. V gave up 5 bases and J gave up 3 bases; unmatched junction bases: 3. The CDR3 DNA reads as TGTGCCAGCAGCCCGGACAGGTACACTGAAGCTTTCTTT. Translating gives CASSPDRYTEAFF.

This clone appeared once. The junction does not match germline at one end; this may be a read error. The chain carries TRBV20-1 and TRBJ2-7; TRBD1 agrees at 7 bases. The CDR3 consists of 11 residues. The germline V gene has CDR1 DFQATT and CDR2 SNEGSKA (reference sequence). In nucleotides, the CDR3 is TGCAGTGATAGACAGGGCTACGAGCAGTACTTC. Amino acid sequence: CSDRQGYEQYF.

The chain is built from TRBV11-2 and TRBJ2-1; the match to TRBD2 covers 14 bases. The V gene's germline CDR1 is SGHAT and CDR2 FQNNGV. V shed 3 bases and J 7 bases; nucleotides not matched to a gene: 5. The CDR3 runs to 16 residues. CDR3 sequence (DNA): TGTGCCAGCAGCTTCCTGGGACTAGCGGGAGAGAATGAGCAGTTCTTC. Protein sequence: CASSFLGLAGENEQFF. Complete variable domain (other parts from reference TRBV11-2 and TRBJ2-1): EAGVAQSPRYKIIEKRQSVAFWCNPISGHATLYWYQQILGQGPKLLIQFQNNGVVDDSQLPKDRFSAERLKGVDSTLKIQPAKLEDSAVYLCASSFLGLAGENEQFFGPGTRLTVL.

CDR3: CASSLTGEPYEQYF. CDR3 bases: TGTGCCAGCAGCCTGACAGGGGAGCCCTACGAGCAGTACTTC. The rearrangement uses TRBV27 and TRBJ2-7, with 8 bases identical to TRBD1. Trimming at V came to 6 bases and at J to 2 bases, leaving 6 bases not matched to a gene. The CDR3 has 14 amino acids. Per the germline V gene, CDR1 is MNHEY and CDR2 is SMNVEV (reference sequence).

This chain links TRBV13 with TRBJ2-3; D might be TRBD2 (5 bases). Germline V gene data show CDR1 as PRHDT and CDR2 as FYEKMQ (reference sequence). Deletions cut 3 bases from V and 5 bases from J, with 6 bases between. The CDR3 loop spans 12 amino acids. The CDR3 loop reads CASSLAGDTQYF. Here the CDR3 DNA reads TGTGCCAGCAGCTTGGCGGGAGATACGCAGTATTTT.

Here the CDR3 reads CASSPEAGQGGHQTQYF. The CDR3 region has the DNA TGTGCCAGCAGCCCAGAGGCGGGACAGGGCGGACATCAGACCCAGTACTTC. V and J are TRBV7-7 and TRBJ2-5, with 9 bases aligning to TRBD1. CDR3 length equals 17 residues. The trim removed 5 bases at V and 6 bases at J, leaving 16 bases unmatched. Germline V lookup: CDR1 SSHAT, CDR2 FNYEAQ (reference sequence).

This chain connects TRBV20-1 to TRBJ2-7; 7 positions agree with TRBD2. The germline V gene encodes CDR1 DFQATT and CDR2 SNEGSKA (reference sequence). This CDR3 has 11 residues. V dropped 6 bases and J dropped 3; count of bases not matched to a gene: 2. DNA of the CDR3: TGCAGTGCCCCGGGAGGCTACGAGCAGTACTTC. This translates into CSAPGGYEQYF.

The genes are TRBV6-5 and TRBJ2-1; D perhaps matches TRBD2 (5 bases). This CDR3 comprises 14 residues. V was pared by 6 bases and J by 4 bases, with 13 bases between. CDR1 is MNHEY, CDR2 SVGAGI, per germline. The CDR3 sequence: CASSFSGTYNEQFF. The CDR3 coding sequence is TGTGCCAGCAGCTTCAGCGGAACGTACAATGAGCAGTTCTTC.

The rearrangement uses TRBV5-1 and TRBJ2-1; no clear D. The germline gives CDR1 SGHRS, CDR2 YFSETQ. V lost 0 bases and J 5 bases, leaving 21 bases between the germline ends. This CDR3 has 18 amino acids. The CDR3 DNA reads as TGCGCCAGCAGCTTGGTGGAGCAGATAAGCCGCCTAGACAATGAGCAGTTCTTC. It is translated as CASSLVEQISRLDNEQFF.

The DNA of the CDR3 is TGTGCCAGCAGCTTGGACGGGACAGCCCTGTATATAGAGCAGTTCTTC. Translation gives CASSLDGTALYIEQFF. This chain connects TRBV5-8 to TRBJ2-1; 7 nucleotides line up with TRBD1. CDR3 length: 16 amino acids. Germline CDR1 and CDR2: SGHTS and YDEGEE. Trimming took 0 bases from V and 10 from J; bases not matched to a gene: 13.

V and J are TRBV19 and TRBJ2-7; perhaps TRBD1 as D (5 bases). V lost 7 bases, J lost 2 bases, and 18 bases lay in between. This CDR3 has 15 residues. CDR1 LNHDA and CDR2 SQIVND come from the germline V gene (reference sequence). CDR3 nucleotide sequence: TGTGCCAGTACGCCGGATCACAGGAGCCCCTACGAGCAGTACTTC. Amino acids: CASTPDHRSPYEQYF.

CDR3 protein: CASSLMFDGGRAFF. CDR3 coding DNA: TGTGCCAGCAGCTTGATGTTTGACGGGGGGCGGGCTTTCTTT. The chain joins TRBV5-4 to TRBJ1-1, with D maybe TRBD1 (6 bases). Trimming took 1 base from V and 11 from J, leaving 18 bases between them. Germline V gene data show CDR1 as SGHNT and CDR2 as YYREEE (reference sequence). There are 14 residues in the CDR3.

The rearrangement joins TRBV19 to TRBJ2-7, with TRBD2 matching over 8 bases. There are 14 residues in the CDR3. The V gene's germline CDR1 is LNHDA and CDR2 SQIVND (reference sequence). J gave up 6 bases and V 2 bases, and 6 bases lay outside the gene matches. In nucleotides, the CDR3 is TGTGCCAGTAGTATAATTAGCGGGGATGGCGAGCAGTACTTC. Translated, it gives CASSIISGDGEQYF.

This sequence joins TRBV13 and TRBJ1-4, with D hard to call. Germline values: CDR1 PRHDT, CDR2 FYEKMQ (reference sequence). V was pared by 2 bases and J by 3 bases, with 7 bases between. The CDR3 has 14 residues. The chain's CDR3 is CASSLSGANEKLFF. CDR3 DNA sequence: TGTGCCAGCAGCTTAAGCGGGGCTAATGAAAAACTGTTTTTT.

The rearrangement links TRBV13 to TRBJ1-2; D remains ambiguous. The CDR3 has 14 residues. The V end was cut by 0 bases, the J end by 8 bases, with 13 bases between. The germline CDR1 and CDR2 sequences are PRHDT and FYEKMQ (reference sequence). The CDR3 coding sequence is TGTGCCAGCAGCTTAGGAGGTGGGTTTGACGGCTACACCTTC. Amino acid sequence: CASSLGGGFDGYTF.

Only one count was recorded for this clone. This specimen includes other DNA sequences encoding the same CDR3. The J gene is TRBJ2-7, the V gene TRBV28; 8 positions agree with TRBD2. This CDR3 spans 14 amino acids. With V trimmed by 3 bases and J by 0 bases, 1 base remained unmatched. The germline V gene has CDR1 MDHEN and CDR2 SYDVKM. The DNA for the CDR3 is TGTGCCAGCAGTTTTGCGGGGGGCTCCTACGAGCAGTACTTC. This codes for CASSFAGGSYEQYF.

This clone was seen just once. The rearrangement joins TRBV11-2 to TRBJ2-7, with 16 positions matching TRBD2. V shed 3 bases, J shed 2 bases, and the junction held 1 base outside the gene matches. Germline assignment: CDR1 SGHAT and CDR2 FQNNGV. This CDR3 has 16 residues. CDR3 region: CASSLGTSGRAYEQYF. CDR3 in DNA: TGTGCCAGCAGCTTGGGGACTAGCGGGAGGGCCTACGAGCAGTACTTC.

The V call is TRBV11-2, the J call TRBJ2-3; perhaps TRBD2 as D (6 bases). Germline CDR1 SGHAT, CDR2 FQNNGV. There are 16 residues in the CDR3. Trimming took off 2 bases at V and 1 base at J, with 13 bases between the two ends. The CDR3 nucleotides are TGTGCCAGCAGCTTATTTGGGCGGGACCGCACAGATACGCAGTATTTT. This codes for CASSLFGRDRTDTQYF.

The chain recombines TRBV6-4 with TRBJ2-3; weak D call: TRBD2 (5 bases). V lost 4 bases and J 1 base, leaving 12 bases between the germline ends. Germline V gives CDR1 MRHNA, CDR2 SNTAGT. CDR3 length: 15 residues. DNA for the CDR3: TGTGCCAGCAGTGGAAGCGGATGGGGCACAGATACGCAGTATTTT. Protein product: CASSGSGWGTDTQYF.

This clone was picked up a small number of times. The chain recombines TRBV9 with TRBJ1-1; D uncertain. V was clipped by 4 bases and J by 4 bases, with 14 bases between them. There are 14 residues in the CDR3. CDR1 and CDR2 from the germline V gene are SGDLS and YYNGEE. The CDR3: CASSPQGESTEAFF. For the CDR3, the DNA is TGTGCCAGCAGCCCCCAAGGTGAAAGCACTGAAGCTTTCTTT.

J is TRBJ2-1 and V is TRBV27; 15 nucleotides line up with TRBD2. CDR3 length: 19 amino acids. The germline V gene has CDR1 MNHEY and CDR2 SMNVEV (reference sequence). The junction had 10 bases not matched to a gene; V was cut back by 5 bases and J by 2 bases. DNA of the CDR3: TGTGCCAGCAGTCCCGGACGGACTAGCGGGAGGGAGGCCTACAATGAGCAGTTCTTC. It codes for CASSPGRTSGREAYNEQFF.

The chain combines TRBV27 with TRBJ2-3, with TRBD1 matching 8 bases. This CDR3 is built from 15 residues. Germline trimming cut 5 bases from V and 5 bases from J; bases unmatched to any gene: 9. In germline, CDR1 is MNHEY, CDR2 SMNVEV (reference sequence). The CDR3 nucleotides are TGTGCCAGCAGTCCCCGGACAGGGAGCCTAGATACGCAGTATTTT. It yields the protein CASSPRTGSLDTQYF.

The table lists this clone with a count of one. This chain links TRBV27 with TRBJ2-7; maybe TRBD2 (6 bases). Germline CDR1 is MNHEY and CDR2 is SMNVEV (reference sequence). This CDR3 has 17 amino acids. V lost 5 bases and J 2 bases, leaving 22 bases between the germline ends. The CDR3 is CASSLQVASASPYEQYF. The CDR3 region has the DNA TGTGCCAGCAGTCTCCAAGTAGCTAGCGCGAGCCCCTACGAGCAGTACTTC.

The chain employs TRBV28 and TRBJ1-5, with 8 bases identical to TRBD1. The CDR3 spans 15 residues. V lost 5 bases to trimming and J lost 7 bases; unmatched junction nucleotides: 10. CDR1 is MDHEN, CDR2 SYDVKM, per germline. In nucleotides, the CDR3 is TGTGCCAGCAGTCCAGGGGGCCATACCACCCAGCCCCAGCATTTT. Protein product: CASSPGGHTTQPQHF. The full variable domain, its missing parts supplied by reference TRBV28 and TRBJ1-5, is DVKVTQSSRYLVKRTGEKVFLECVQDMDHENMFWYRQDPGLGLRLIYFSYDVKMKEKGDIPEGYSVSREKKERFSLILESASTNQTSMYLCASSPGGHTTQPQHFGDGTRLSIL.

This chain links TRBV19 with TRBJ1-1, with D unresolved. The V gene's germline CDR1 is LNHDA and CDR2 SQIVND (reference sequence). There are 15 residues in the CDR3. Trimming took 3 bases from V and 0 from J, leaving 11 bases between them. Here the CDR3 DNA reads TGTGCCAGTAGTATCGGGGAATTAATGAACACTGAAGCTTTCTTT. It translates to CASSIGELMNTEAFF.

The CDR3 coding sequence is TGTGCCAGCAGGCCTGGGCAGTTTGCCTACAATGAGCAGTTCTTC. Its translation is CASRPGQFAYNEQFF. The rearrangement uses TRBV28 and TRBJ2-1; no reliable D call. This CDR3 is built from 15 residues. V was pared by 6 bases and J by 2 bases, with 14 bases between. CDR1 MDHEN and CDR2 SYDVKM come from the germline V gene.

The V and J genes are TRBV7-9 and TRBJ2-5; D possibly corresponds to TRBD1 (5 bases). Germline V lookup: CDR1 SEHNR, CDR2 FQNEAQ (reference sequence). Trimming removed 0 bases from V and 5 bases from J, with 19 bases in between. The CDR3 is 17 residues long. DNA of the CDR3: TGTGCCAGCAGCTTAGCGCCCCTTTTTGGGGCTGTGGAGACCCAGTACTTC. It specifies CASSLAPLFGAVETQYF.

The chain couples TRBV14 to TRBJ1-6; 8 bases are shared with TRBD1. The germline V gene has CDR1 SGHDN and CDR2 FVKESK. The CDR3 totals 14 residues. Unmatched junction bases numbered 5, after V lost 3 bases and J lost 10 bases. CDR3 coding DNA: TGTGCCAGCAGCCAGACAGGGGTATCCTCACCCCTCCACTTT. Translated, it gives CASSQTGVSSPLHF.

The rearrangement links TRBV27 to TRBJ2-3; 10 bases map to TRBD2. The CDR3 is 17 amino acids. Germline assignment: CDR1 MNHEY and CDR2 SMNVEV (reference sequence). Germline trimming cut 6 bases from V and 0 bases from J; bases unmatched to any gene: 9. The CDR3 spells CASSRTSGTVSTDTQYF. CDR3 nucleotide sequence: TGTGCCAGCAGCAGGACTAGCGGAACCGTTAGCACAGATACGCAGTATTTT.

In DNA, the CDR3 is TGTGCCACCACCGGCTCCTATAATTCACCCCTCCACTTT. Translation: CATTGSYNSPLHF. This chain uses TRBV15 with TRBJ1-6; no firm D call. The CDR3 length is 13 residues. V lost 7 bases to trimming and J lost 0 bases, with 4 bases between them. Germline assignment: CDR1 LNHNV and CDR2 YYDKDF (reference sequence).

The rearrangement joins TRBV13 to TRBJ2-2; D is perhaps TRBD2 (5 bases). This CDR3 is built from 16 residues. CDR1 and CDR2 (germline): PRHDT, FYEKMQ (reference sequence). V lost 5 bases and J 5 bases, leaving 18 bases between the germline ends. In DNA form, the CDR3 reads TGTGCCAGCAGCGAACGGATCACAGCGGTTACCGGGGAGCTGTTTTTT. It yields the protein CASSERITAVTGELFF.

This chain uses TRBV11-2 with TRBJ2-1; the D is unclear. CDR3 length: 16 amino acids. The V gene's germline CDR1 is SGHAT and CDR2 FQNNGV. V was cut by 2 bases and J by 0 bases, with 11 bases left in between. CDR3 protein: CASSLMSGSSYNEQFF. The CDR3 DNA reads TGTGCCAGCAGCTTAATGTCAGGAAGCTCCTACAATGAGCAGTTCTTC.